One and the same sample provided the 3 T cell receptor beta chains below, sequenced in a study of blood T cell repertoires in COVID-19. Assay used: immunoSEQ multiplex PCR; TCRdb lists only in-frame clones, some missing. The sample contains approximately 350,000 clones, 88% of which appear only once. Sequenced input: peripheral blood. These receptors all come from a woman in her seventies with COVID-19, enrolled during active disease.

The chain links TRBV2 to TRBJ1-4, with 12 nucleotides matching TRBD1. The germline V gene encodes CDR1 SNHLY and CDR2 FYNNEI. With V trimmed by 6 bases and J by 9 bases, 2 bases remained unmatched. The CDR3 contains 13 residues. The CDR3 protein is CASRGTGGKKLFF. CDR3 nucleotides: TGTGCCAGCAGGGGGACAGGGGGCAAAAAACTGTTTTTT.

The chain couples TRBV7-2 to TRBJ2-1, with D possibly matching TRBD2 (6 bases). Germline-derived CDR1 and CDR2 are SGHTA and FQGNSA. The CDR3 runs to 16 residues. Trimming cost V 6 bases and J 4 bases, with 19 bases left between them. In DNA, the CDR3 is TGTGCCAGCAGTTCTTTTTTAGGAGGGGAGTACAATGAGCAGTTCTTC. Translating it yields CASSSFLGGEYNEQFF.

The chain uses TRBV30 and TRBJ1-1; 9 bases fit TRBD1. Looked up from germline, CDR1 is GTSNPN and CDR2 is SVGIG (reference sequence). With V trimmed by 5 bases and J by 6 bases, 10 bases remained unmatched. The CDR3 spans 14 residues. CDR3 amino acids: CAWVSGQGDAEAFF. The CDR3 nucleotides are TGTGCCTGGGTCTCGGGACAGGGAGATGCTGAAGCTTTCTTT.